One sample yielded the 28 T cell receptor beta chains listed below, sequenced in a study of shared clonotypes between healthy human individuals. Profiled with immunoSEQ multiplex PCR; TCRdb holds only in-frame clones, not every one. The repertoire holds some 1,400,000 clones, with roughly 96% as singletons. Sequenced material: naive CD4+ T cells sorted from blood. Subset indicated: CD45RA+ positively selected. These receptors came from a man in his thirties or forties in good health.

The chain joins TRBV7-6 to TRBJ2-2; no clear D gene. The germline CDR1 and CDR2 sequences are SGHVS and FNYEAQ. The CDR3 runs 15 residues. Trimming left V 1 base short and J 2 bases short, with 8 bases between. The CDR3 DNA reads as TGTGCCAGCAGCTTAGGGCAGATTAACACCGGGGAGCTGTTTTTT. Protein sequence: CASSLGQINTGELFF.

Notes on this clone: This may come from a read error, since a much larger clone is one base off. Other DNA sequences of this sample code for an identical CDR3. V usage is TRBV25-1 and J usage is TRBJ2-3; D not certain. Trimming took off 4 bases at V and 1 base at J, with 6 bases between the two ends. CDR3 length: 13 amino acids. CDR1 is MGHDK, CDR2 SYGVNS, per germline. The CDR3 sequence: CASSVTGTDTQYF. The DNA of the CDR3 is TGTGCCAGCAGTGTAACGGGCACAGATACGCAGTATTTT.

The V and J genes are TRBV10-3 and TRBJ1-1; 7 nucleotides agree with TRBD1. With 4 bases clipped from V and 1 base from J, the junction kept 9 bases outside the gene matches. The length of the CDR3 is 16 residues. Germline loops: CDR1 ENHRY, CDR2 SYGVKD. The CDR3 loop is CAISVTGAGGNTEAFF. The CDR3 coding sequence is TGTGCCATCAGTGTAACGGGGGCAGGGGGGAACACTGAAGCTTTCTTT.

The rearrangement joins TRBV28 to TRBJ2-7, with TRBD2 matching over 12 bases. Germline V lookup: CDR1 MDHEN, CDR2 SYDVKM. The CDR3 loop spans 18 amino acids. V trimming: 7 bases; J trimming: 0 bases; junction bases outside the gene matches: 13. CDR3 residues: CASIPSPPSGRVSYEQYF. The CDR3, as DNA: TGTGCCAGCATCCCATCCCCACCTAGCGGGAGGGTCTCCTACGAGCAGTACTTC.

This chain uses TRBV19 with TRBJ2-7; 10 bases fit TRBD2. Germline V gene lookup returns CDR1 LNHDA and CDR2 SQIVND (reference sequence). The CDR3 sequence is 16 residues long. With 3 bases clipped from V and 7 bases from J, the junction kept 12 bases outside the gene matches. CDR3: CASSMGEVAGGGEQYF. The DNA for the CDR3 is TGTGCCAGTAGTATGGGAGAAGTAGCGGGAGGTGGGGAGCAGTACTTC.

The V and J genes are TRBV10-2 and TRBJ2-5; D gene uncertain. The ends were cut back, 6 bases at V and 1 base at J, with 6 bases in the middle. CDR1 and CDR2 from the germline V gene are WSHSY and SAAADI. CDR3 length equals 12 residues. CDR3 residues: CASRLTQETQYF. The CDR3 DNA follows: TGCGCCAGCAGGTTGACCCAAGAGACCCAGTACTTC.

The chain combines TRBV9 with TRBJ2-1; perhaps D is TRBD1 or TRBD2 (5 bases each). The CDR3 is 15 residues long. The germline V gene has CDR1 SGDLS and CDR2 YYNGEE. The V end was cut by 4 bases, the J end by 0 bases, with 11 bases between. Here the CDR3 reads CASSLGPSSYNEQFF. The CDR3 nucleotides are TGTGCCAGCAGCTTGGGACCTAGCTCCTACAATGAGCAGTTCTTC.

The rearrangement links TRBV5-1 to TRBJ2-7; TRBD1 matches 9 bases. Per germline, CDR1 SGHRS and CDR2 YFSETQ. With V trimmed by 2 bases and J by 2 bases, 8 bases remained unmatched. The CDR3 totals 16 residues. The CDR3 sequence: CASSFTGGHSTYEQYF. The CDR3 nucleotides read TGCGCCAGCAGCTTCACAGGGGGCCACTCCACCTACGAGCAGTACTTC.

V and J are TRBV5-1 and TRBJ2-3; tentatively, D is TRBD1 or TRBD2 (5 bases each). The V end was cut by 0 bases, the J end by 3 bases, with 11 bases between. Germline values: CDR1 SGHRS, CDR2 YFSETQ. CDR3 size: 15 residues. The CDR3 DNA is TGCGCCAGCAGCTTGGCTGGGGACCTTACAGATACGCAGTATTTT. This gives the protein CASSLAGDLTDTQYF.

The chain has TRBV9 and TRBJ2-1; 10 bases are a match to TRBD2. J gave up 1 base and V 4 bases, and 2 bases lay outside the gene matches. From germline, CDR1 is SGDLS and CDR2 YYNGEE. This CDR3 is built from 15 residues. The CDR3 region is CASSTLAGSYNEQFF. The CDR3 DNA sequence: TGTGCCAGCAGCACACTAGCGGGGTCCTACAATGAGCAGTTCTTC.

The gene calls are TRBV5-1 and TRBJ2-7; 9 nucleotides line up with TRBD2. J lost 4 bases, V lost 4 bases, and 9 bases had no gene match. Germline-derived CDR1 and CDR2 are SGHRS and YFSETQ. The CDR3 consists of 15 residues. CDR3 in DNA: TGCGCCAGCAGCGTCGTTAGCGGGGGCGGGTACGAGCAGTACTTC. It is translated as CASSVVSGGGYEQYF.

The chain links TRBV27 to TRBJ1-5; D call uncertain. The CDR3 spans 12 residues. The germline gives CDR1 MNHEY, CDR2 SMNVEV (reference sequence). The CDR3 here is CAVGVRNQPQHF. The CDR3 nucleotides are TGTGCAGTCGGGGTCCGCAATCAGCCCCAGCATTTT.

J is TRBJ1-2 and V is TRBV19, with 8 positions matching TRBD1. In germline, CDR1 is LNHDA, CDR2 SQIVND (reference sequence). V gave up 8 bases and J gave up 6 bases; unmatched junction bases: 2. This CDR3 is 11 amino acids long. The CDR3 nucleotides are TGTGCCAGTTGGACAGGGCATGGCTACACCTTC. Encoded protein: CASWTGHGYTF.

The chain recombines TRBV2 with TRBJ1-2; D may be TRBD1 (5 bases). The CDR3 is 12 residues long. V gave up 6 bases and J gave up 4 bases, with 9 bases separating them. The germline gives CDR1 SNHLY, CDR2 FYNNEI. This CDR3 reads CASRQDIYGYTF. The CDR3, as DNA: TGTGCCAGCAGACAGGATATCTATGGCTACACCTTC.

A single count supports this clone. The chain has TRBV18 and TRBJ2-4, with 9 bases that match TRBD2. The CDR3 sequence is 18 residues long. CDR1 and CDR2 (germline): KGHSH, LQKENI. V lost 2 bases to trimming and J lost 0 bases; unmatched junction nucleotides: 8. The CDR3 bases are TGTGCCAGCTCACCATTGCCGACTAGCGGAGTAGCCAAAAACATTCAGTACTTC. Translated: CASSPLPTSGVAKNIQYF.

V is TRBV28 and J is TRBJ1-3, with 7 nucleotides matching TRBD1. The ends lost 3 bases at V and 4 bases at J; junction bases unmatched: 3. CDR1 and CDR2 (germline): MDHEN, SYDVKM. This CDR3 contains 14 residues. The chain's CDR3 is CASSLTGRGNTIYF. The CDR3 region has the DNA TGTGCCAGCAGTTTGACAGGGCGGGGAAACACCATATATTTT.

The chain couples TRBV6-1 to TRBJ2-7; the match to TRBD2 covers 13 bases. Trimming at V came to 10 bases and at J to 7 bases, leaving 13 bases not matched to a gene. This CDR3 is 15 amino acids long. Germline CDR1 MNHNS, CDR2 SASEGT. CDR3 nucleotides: TGTGCCACAAGGCCGGGGACTAGCGGGATGGGAGAGCAGTACTTC. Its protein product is CATRPGTSGMGEQYF.

The chain's CDR3 is CASSPPNRLSTDTQYF. The CDR3 DNA is TGTGCCAGCTCACCACCGAATCGCCTTAGCACAGATACGCAGTATTTT. The chain employs TRBV18 and TRBJ2-3; D call uncertain. Germline V CDR1 and CDR2: KGHSH, LQKENI. V dropped 0 bases and J dropped 0 bases, with 10 bases sitting between them. The CDR3 loop spans 16 amino acids.

CDR3 nucleotide sequence: TGTGCCAGCAGGAGAAACAGGGGAGGCTACGAGCAGTACTTC. This gives the protein CASRRNRGGYEQYF. The rearrangement joins TRBV28 to TRBJ2-7, with a weak D call TRBD1 (7 bases). The CDR3 length is 14 residues. The germline V and J ends were trimmed by 6 bases and 3 bases, with 15 bases remaining between them. Germline CDR1 is MDHEN and CDR2 is SYDVKM. Supplemented by reference TRBV28 and TRBJ2-7, the full variable domain reads DVKVTQSSRYLVKRTGEKVFLECVQDMDHENMFWYRQDPGLGLRLIYFSYDVKMKEKGDIPEGYSVSREKKERFSLILESASTNQTSMYLCASRRNRGGYEQYFGPGTRLTVT.

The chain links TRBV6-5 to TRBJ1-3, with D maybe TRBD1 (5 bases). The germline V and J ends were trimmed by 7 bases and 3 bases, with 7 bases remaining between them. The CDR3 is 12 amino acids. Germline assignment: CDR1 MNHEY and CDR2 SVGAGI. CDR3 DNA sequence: TGTGCCAGCATGAGGGGTGGAAACACCATATATTTT. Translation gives CASMRGGNTIYF.

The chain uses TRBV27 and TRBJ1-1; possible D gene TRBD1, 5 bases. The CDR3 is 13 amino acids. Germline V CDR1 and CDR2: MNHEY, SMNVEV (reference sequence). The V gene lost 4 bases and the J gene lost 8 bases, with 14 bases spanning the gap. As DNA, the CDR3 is TGTGCCAGCAGTTGGCAGGGATCAACCGAAGCTTTCTTT. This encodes CASSWQGSTEAFF.

The CDR3 nucleotides read TGTGCCAGCTCACCACCTTTAGTGGCAGGAATTCAGCTAGCCAAAAACATTCAGTACTTC. It encodes CASSPPLVAGIQLAKNIQYF. The chain combines TRBV18 with TRBJ2-4; D call uncertain. CDR1 KGHSH and CDR2 LQKENI come from the germline V gene. CDR3 size: 20 residues. Trimming stripped 0 bases from V and 0 bases from J, with 21 bases between.

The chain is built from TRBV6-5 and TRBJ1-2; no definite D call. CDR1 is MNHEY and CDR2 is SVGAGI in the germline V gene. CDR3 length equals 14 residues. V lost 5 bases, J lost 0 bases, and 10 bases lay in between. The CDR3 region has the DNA TGTGCCAGCAGTAGGATCGGAGCTAACTATGGCTACACCTTC. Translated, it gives CASSRIGANYGYTF.

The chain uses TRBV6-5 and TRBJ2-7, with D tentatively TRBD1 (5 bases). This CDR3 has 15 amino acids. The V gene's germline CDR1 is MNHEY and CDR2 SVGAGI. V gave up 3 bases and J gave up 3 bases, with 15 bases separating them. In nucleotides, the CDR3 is TGTGCCAGCAGTTATTCCAGATATCAGGGCTACGAGCAGTACTTC. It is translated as CASSYSRYQGYEQYF.

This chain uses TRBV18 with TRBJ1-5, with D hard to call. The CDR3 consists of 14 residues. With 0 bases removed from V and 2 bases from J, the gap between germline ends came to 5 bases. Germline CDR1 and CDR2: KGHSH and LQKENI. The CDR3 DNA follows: TGTGCCAGCTCACCACCGTCGGGCAATCAGCCCCAGCATTTT. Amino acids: CASSPPSGNQPQHF.

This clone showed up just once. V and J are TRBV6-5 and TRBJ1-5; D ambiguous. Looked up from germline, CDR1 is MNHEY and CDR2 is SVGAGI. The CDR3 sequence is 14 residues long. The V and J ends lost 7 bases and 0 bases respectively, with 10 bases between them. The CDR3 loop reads CASNQAGSNQPQHF. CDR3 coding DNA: TGTGCCAGCAACCAGGCCGGTAGCAATCAGCCCCAGCATTTT.

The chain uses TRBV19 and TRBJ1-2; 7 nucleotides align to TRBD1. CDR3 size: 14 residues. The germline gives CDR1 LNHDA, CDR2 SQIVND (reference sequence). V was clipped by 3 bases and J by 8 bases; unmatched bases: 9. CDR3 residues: CASSIAEGARGYTF. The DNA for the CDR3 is TGTGCCAGTAGTATCGCTGAGGGGGCGCGAGGCTACACCTTC.

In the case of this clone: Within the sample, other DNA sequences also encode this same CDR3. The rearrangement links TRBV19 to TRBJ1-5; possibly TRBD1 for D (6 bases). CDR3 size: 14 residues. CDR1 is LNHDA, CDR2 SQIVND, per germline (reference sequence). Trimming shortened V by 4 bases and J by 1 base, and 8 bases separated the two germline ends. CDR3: CASSTQGSNQPQHF. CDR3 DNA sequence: TGTGCCAGTAGTACTCAGGGGAGCAATCAGCCCCAGCATTTT.